This is a list of T cell receptor beta chains from one sample in a study of blood T cell repertoires in COVID-19. TCRdb's table, derived via immunoSEQ multiplex PCR, lists solely in-frame clones and lacks some. Among approximately 390,000 clones listed, around nine tenths were seen once. Material: PBMCs or T cells enriched from blood (not recorded which). The receptors derive from a woman between 45 and 65 years old who had recovered from COVID-19. Each CDR3 is given with its conserved first and last residue. A D gene is named only where the DNA matches it firmly. Expanded clones get a size class; other rows say once, few or many, or leave the size out.

abundance | j_gene | v_gene | d_gene | CDR3nt | CDR3aa
- | TRBJ2-7 | TRBV20-1 | - | TGCAGTCCCGCAGTCCAGGTCGAGCAGTACTTC | CSPAVQVEQYF
- | TRBJ1-6 | TRBV5-1 | TRBD1 | TGCGCCAGCAGCTTGGGACAGGGGGCTAATTCACCCCTCCACTTT | CASSLGQGANSPLHF
- | TRBJ1-4 | TRBV3-1/TRBV3-2 | - | TGTGCCAGCAGCCGCGCCTTCGGGACGGAGGGAAAACTGTTTTTT | CASSRAFGTEGKLFF
- | TRBJ1-3 | TRBV3-1/TRBV3-2 | - | TGTGCCAGCAGCCCTCTTGGGGCCTTCGTCGGCTCTGGAAACACCATATATTTT | CASSPLGAFVGSGNTIYF
- | TRBJ1-4 | TRBV4-3 | - | TGCGCCAGCAGCCAAGAGGGCCGGCAGGAAAATGAAAAACTGTTTTTT | CASSQEGRQENEKLFF
- | TRBJ1-2 | TRBV6-5 | TRBD1 | TGTGCCAGCAAGGGACAGGGGGGTGGCTACACCTTC | CASKGQGGGYTF
- | TRBJ2-6 | TRBV19 | - | TGTGCCAGTAGTATTGGACAAGCTGGGGCCAACGTCCTGACTTTC | CASSIGQAGANVLTF
- | TRBJ2-5 | TRBV4-3 | TRBD2 | TGCGCCAGCAGCCAAGATGCTAGCGGCATTATGACCCAGTACTTC | CASSQDASGIMTQYF
- | TRBJ1-4 | TRBV28 | - | TGTGCCAGCAGTACTCACCGGGGGGGTATTGGTTCGAATGAAAAACTGTTTTTT | CASSTHRGGIGSNEKLFF
- | TRBJ2-1 | TRBV7-9 | TRBD2 | TGTGCCAGCAGCCTAAGGGCGGGGGGGACCTACAATGAGCAGTTCTTC | CASSLRAGGTYNEQFF
- | TRBJ2-7 | TRBV9 | - | TGTGCCAGTAACAACATGGATAGCACCTACGAGCAGTACTTC | CASNNMDSTYEQYF
- | TRBJ2-3 | TRBV5-1 | TRBD2 | TGCGCCAGCAGCTTGGCCGCGGGGGGCCTTACAGATACGCAGTATTTT | CASSLAAGGLTDTQYF
- | TRBJ1-5 | TRBV2 | - | TGTGCCAGCAGTGGGACCGGGGGTCCCGGGCAGCCCCAGCATTTT | CASSGTGGPGQPQHF
- | TRBJ1-3 | TRBV3-1/TRBV3-2 | - | TGTGCCAGCAGCCAAAGCAACACCATATATTTT | CASSQSNTIYF
- | TRBJ2-5 | TRBV18 | - | TGTGCCAGCTCACCACCAAGCGAGACCCAGTACTTC | CASSPPSETQYF
- | TRBJ1-3 | TRBV19 | TRBD1 | TGTGCCAGTCTGATTACCGGGACAGTAAGCTCTGGAAACACCATATATTTT | CASLITGTVSSGNTIYF
few | TRBJ2-2 | TRBV4-2 | TRBD2 | TGTGCCAGCAGCCAGGGCGGGGGGTATCCCGGGGAGCTGTTTTTT | CASSQGGGYPGELFF
- | TRBJ1-6 | TRBV27 | TRBD1 | TGTGCCAGCAGTTGGGACAGGGTAAATTCACCCCTCCACTTT | CASSWDRVNSPLHF
- | TRBJ2-3 | TRBV24-1 | - | TGTGCCACCAGTGATTCGGTACAGGGTGCAGATACGCAGTATTTT | CATSDSVQGADTQYF
- | TRBJ1-2 | TRBV5-1 | TRBD1 | TGCGCCAGCAGCGTTCGGGACAGGGGCGCTAACTATGGCTACACCTTC | CASSVRDRGANYGYTF
- | TRBJ2-2 | TRBV11-3 | TRBD2 | TGTGCCAGCAGCCGGAGGACTAGCGGTAACGGGGAGCTGTTTTTT | CASSRRTSGNGELFF
once | TRBJ2-7 | TRBV6-4 | - | TGTGCCAGCAGTGACCCCCCGGGGTGTCGGTGGTACGAGCAGTACTTC | CASSDPPGCRWYEQYF
- | TRBJ2-3 | TRBV18 | - | TGTGCCAGCTCACCAGGTTACAGAACTTGGGATACGCAGTATTTT | CASSPGYRTWDTQYF
few | TRBJ1-3 | TRBV18 | - | TGTGCCAGCTCATCACTAGACTCTGGAAACACCATATATTTT | CASSSLDSGNTIYF
- | TRBJ2-1 | TRBV4-1 | - | TGCGCCAGCAGCCAACGGGAGCTGAATGAGCAGTTCTTC | CASSQRELNEQFF
- | TRBJ2-5 | TRBV5-4 | TRBD2 | TGTGCCAGCAGCCAGGAGGGGACTAGGCAAGAGACCCAGTACTTC | CASSQEGTRQETQYF
- | TRBJ1-1 | TRBV28 | - | TGTGCCAGCAGCGTCACATGGGGCCCAGAGATCTTT | CASSVTWGPEIF
many | TRBJ1-1 | TRBV6-6 | - | TGTGCCAGCAGTCGACTGGGGGCAGACCCGAACACTGAAGCTTTCTTT | CASSRLGADPNTEAFF
- | TRBJ2-2 | TRBV7-2 | - | TGTGCCAGCAGCACTCGACAGAGGAGGGAGCTGTTTTTT | CASSTRQRRELFF
few | TRBJ1-4 | TRBV2 | TRBD1 | TGTGCCAGCAGTTTACAGGGGCCAACTAATGAAAAACTGTTTTTT | CASSLQGPTNEKLFF
- | TRBJ2-2 | TRBV27 | TRBD2 | TGTGCCAGCAGTCCGGGACTAGTTACCGGGGAGCTGTTTTTT | CASSPGLVTGELFF
- | TRBJ1-5 | TRBV28 | - | TGTGCCAGCAGTGTGGGCGATCAGCCCCAGCATTTT | CASSVGDQPQHF
- | TRBJ1-1 | TRBV29-1 | - | TGCAGCGTTGTTGGGAGGGGTCGGACTGAAGCTTTCTTT | CSVVGRGRTEAFF
- | TRBJ1-1 | TRBV7-9 | - | TGTGCCAGCAGCTCCAGGGGCGACACTGAAGCTTTCTTT | CASSSRGDTEAFF
- | TRBJ2-3 | TRBV5-1 | TRBD1 | TGCGCCAGCACTCGCGGGACAGGGGGAGATACGCAGTATTTT | CASTRGTGGDTQYF
- | TRBJ1-2 | TRBV12-3/TRBV12-4 | - | TGTGCCAGCAGATTGACAGGCCCCTATGGCTACACCTTC | CASRLTGPYGYTF
- | TRBJ1-1 | TRBV12-3/TRBV12-4 | - | TGTGCCAGCAGCCCGACAGAGAACACTGAAGCTTTCTTT | CASSPTENTEAFF
- | TRBJ1-4 | TRBV18 | - | TGTGCCAGCTCACCACCAGGGGCAGCAACTAATGAAAAACTGTTTTTT | CASSPPGAATNEKLFF
few | TRBJ1-1 | TRBV6-4 | TRBD1 | TGTGCCAGCACCCACCAGGGACAGGGAAAAGTGAACACTGAAGCTTTCTTT | CASTHQGQGKVNTEAFF
- | TRBJ2-3 | TRBV3-1/TRBV3-2 | - | TGTGCCAGCAGCCATTTTGGGCTAGCTAGCACAGATACGCAGTATTTT | CASSHFGLASTDTQYF
- | TRBJ1-3 | TRBV19 | TRBD1 | TGTGCCAGTTCCCTCGGGACAGTTCTTGGAAACACCATATATTTT | CASSLGTVLGNTIYF
few | TRBJ1-2 | TRBV6-5 | - | TGTGCCAGCAGTTTTCGGTCCCACTATGGCTACACCTTC | CASSFRSHYGYTF
- | TRBJ2-5 | TRBV5-1 | - | TGCGCCAGCAGCCCCTTCCGTAAAGAGACCCAGTACTTC | CASSPFRKETQYF
- | TRBJ2-7 | TRBV18 | TRBD1 | TGTGCCAGCTCACCATCGGCAGGGGGCGACGAGCAGTACTTC | CASSPSAGGDEQYF
- | TRBJ2-5 | TRBV7-2 | TRBD1 | TGTGCCAGCAGTTATATGGGACAGGTGGGGGAGACCCAGTACTTC | CASSYMGQVGETQYF
once | TRBJ2-4 | TRBV27 | - | TGTGCCAGCAGCCCTACAGGGGCCAAAAACATTCAGTACTTC | CASSPTGAKNIQYF
- | TRBJ1-2 | TRBV10-3 | - | TGTGCCATCAGTGAGACAGGGTTGGCTTTAGGCTACACCTTC | CAISETGLALGYTF
- | TRBJ2-7 | TRBV7-9 | - | TGTGCCAGCAGCCGGGAGTACGAGCAGTACTTC | CASSREYEQYF
- | TRBJ2-1 | TRBV4-1 | - | TGCGCCAGCAGCCAAGATATGGATTTCCGGGGTGCCCCATACAATGAGCAGTTCTTC | CASSQDMDFRGAPYNEQFF
- | TRBJ2-3 | TRBV12-5 | - | TGTGCCAGTGGTTTGGAGGCTAGCGGCACAGATACGCAGTATTTT | CASGLEASGTDTQYF
- | TRBJ1-2 | TRBV5-6 | - | TGTGCCAGCAGCTTGGCGGCCAGGGGCTCCTATGGCTACACCTTC | CASSLAARGSYGYTF
once | TRBJ1-1 | TRBV2 | - | TGTGCCACCGCACAGGATCGGAACACTGAAGCTTTCTTT | CATAQDRNTEAFF
once | TRBJ1-6 | TRBV28 | - | TGTGCCAGCCAGTATACGGGGAATAATTCACCCCTCCACTTT | CASQYTGNNSPLHF
- | TRBJ2-1 | TRBV3-1/TRBV3-2 | TRBD2 | TGTGCCAGCAGCGACCCTAGCGGGGGTGGTGGTGAGCAGTTCTTC | CASSDPSGGGGEQFF